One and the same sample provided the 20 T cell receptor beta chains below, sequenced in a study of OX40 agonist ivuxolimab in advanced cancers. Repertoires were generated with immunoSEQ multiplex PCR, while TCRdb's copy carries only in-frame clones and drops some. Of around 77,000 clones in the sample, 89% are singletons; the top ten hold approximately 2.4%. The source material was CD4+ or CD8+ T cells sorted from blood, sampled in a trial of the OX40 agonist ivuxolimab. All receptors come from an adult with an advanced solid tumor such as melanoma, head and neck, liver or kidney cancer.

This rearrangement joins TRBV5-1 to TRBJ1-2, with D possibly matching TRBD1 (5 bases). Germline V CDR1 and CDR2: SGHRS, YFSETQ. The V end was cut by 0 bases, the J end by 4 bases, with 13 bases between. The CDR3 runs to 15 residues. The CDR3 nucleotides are TGCGCCAGCAGCTTGGGAGCAGGGATAGCCTATGGCTACACCTTC. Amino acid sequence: CASSLGAGIAYGYTF.

CDR3 sequence reads: CASSEGDRGHEQFF. The CDR3 DNA reads TGTGCCAGCAGTGAAGGGGACAGGGGTCATGAGCAGTTCTTC. The rearrangement links TRBV2 to TRBJ2-1; 10 bases agree with TRBD1. Germline V gene sequence: CDR1 SNHLY, CDR2 FYNNEI. The CDR3 contains 14 residues. Trimming at V came to 1 base and at J to 8 bases, leaving 2 bases not matched to a gene.

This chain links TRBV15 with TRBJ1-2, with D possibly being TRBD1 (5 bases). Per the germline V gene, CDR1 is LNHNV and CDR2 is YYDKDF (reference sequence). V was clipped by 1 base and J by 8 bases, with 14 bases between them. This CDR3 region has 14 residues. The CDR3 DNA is TGTGCCACCAGCAGAGTTCTGACAGCGCAAGGCTACACCTTC. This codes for CATSRVLTAQGYTF.

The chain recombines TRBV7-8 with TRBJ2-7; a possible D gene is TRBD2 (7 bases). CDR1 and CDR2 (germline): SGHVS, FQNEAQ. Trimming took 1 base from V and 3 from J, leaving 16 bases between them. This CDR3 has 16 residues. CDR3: CASSLGPGEGGYEQYF. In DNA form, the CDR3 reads TGTGCCAGCAGCTTAGGCCCAGGGGAGGGTGGCTACGAGCAGTACTTC.

The CDR3 is CASRLGTSGDLRQETQYF. As DNA, the CDR3 is TGTGCCAGCAGACTTGGGACTAGCGGGGACTTACGTCAAGAGACCCAGTACTTC. The genes are TRBV2 and TRBJ2-5, with TRBD2 matching over 13 bases. Germline CDR1 reads SNHLY; CDR2 reads FYNNEI. The CDR3 is 18 amino acids. Losses at the gene ends were 6 bases for V and 2 bases for J; bases not matched to a gene: 12. The full variable domain, rest sourced from reference TRBV2 and TRBJ2-5, is EPEVTQTPSHQVTQMGQEVILRCVPISNHLYFYWYRQILGQKVEFLVSFYNNEISEKSEIFDDQFSVERPDGSNFTLKIRSTKLEDSAMYFCASRLGTSGDLRQETQYFGPGTRLLVL.

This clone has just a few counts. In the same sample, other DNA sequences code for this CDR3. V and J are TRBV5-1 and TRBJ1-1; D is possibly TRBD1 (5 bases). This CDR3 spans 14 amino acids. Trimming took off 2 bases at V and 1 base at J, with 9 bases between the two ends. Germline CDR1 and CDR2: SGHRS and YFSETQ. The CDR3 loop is CASSLSGTNTEAFF. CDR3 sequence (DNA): TGCGCCAGCAGCTTATCAGGGACGAACACTGAAGCTTTCTTT.

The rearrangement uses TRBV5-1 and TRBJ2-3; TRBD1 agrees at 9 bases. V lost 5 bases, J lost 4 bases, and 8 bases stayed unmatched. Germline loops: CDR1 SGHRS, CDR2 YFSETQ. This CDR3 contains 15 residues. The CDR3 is CASSYGTGIADTQYF. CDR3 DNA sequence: TGCGCCAGCAGTTACGGGACAGGGATTGCAGATACGCAGTATTTT.

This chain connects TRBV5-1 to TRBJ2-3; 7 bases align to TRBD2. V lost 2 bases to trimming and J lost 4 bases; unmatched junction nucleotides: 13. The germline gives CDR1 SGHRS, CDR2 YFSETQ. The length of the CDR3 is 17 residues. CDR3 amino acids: CASSFPFAGDLADTQYF. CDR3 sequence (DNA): TGCGCCAGCAGCTTTCCCTTTGCGGGAGATCTCGCAGATACGCAGTATTTT.

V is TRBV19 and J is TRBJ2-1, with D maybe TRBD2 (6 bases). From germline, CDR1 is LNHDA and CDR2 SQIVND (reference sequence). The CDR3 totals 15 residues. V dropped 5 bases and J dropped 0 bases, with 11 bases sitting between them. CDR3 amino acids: CASSAGGYSYNEQFF. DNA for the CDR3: TGTGCCAGTAGTGCTGGGGGGTACTCCTACAATGAGCAGTTCTTC.

CDR3 residues: CASSQSSGPNTEAFF. The DNA for the CDR3 is TGTGCCAGCAGCCAAAGTTCGGGGCCGAACACTGAAGCTTTCTTT. The chain combines TRBV4-2 with TRBJ1-1; D possibly corresponds to TRBD1 (5 bases). Germline V gene sequence: CDR1 LGHNA, CDR2 YNFKEQ. CDR3 size: 15 residues. V lost 2 bases and J lost 1, with 11 bases in between.

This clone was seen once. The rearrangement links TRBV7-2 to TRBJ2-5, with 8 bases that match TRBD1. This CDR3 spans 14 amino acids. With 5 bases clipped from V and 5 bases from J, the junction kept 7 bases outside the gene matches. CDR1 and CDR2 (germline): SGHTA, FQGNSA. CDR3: CASSPDRAQETQYF. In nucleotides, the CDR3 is TGTGCCAGCAGCCCGGACAGGGCTCAGGAGACCCAGTACTTC.

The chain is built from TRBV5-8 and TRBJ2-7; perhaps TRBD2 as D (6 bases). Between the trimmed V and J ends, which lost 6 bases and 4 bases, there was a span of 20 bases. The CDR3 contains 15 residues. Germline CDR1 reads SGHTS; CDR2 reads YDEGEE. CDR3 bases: TGTGCCAGCAACAAGGGAGGAAGACTTGGGTACGAGCAGTACTTC. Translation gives CASNKGGRLGYEQYF.

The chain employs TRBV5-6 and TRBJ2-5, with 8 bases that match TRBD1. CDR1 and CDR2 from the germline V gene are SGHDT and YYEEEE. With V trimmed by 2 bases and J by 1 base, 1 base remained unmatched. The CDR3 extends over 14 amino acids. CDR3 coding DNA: TGTGCCAGCAGCTTCGGACAGGGCCAAGAGACCCAGTACTTC. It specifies CASSFGQGQETQYF.

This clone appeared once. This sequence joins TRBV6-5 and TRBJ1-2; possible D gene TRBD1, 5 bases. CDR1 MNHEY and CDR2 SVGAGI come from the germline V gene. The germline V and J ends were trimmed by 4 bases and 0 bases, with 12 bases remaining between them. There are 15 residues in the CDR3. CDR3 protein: CASSSPTESNYGYTF. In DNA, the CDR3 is TGTGCCAGCAGTTCCCCGACAGAATCTAACTATGGCTACACCTTC.

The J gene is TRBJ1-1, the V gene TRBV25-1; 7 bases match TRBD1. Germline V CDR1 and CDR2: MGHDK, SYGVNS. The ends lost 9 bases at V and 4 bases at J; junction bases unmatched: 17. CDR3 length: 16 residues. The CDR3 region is CASRNTRQGWGTEAFF. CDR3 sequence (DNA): TGTGCCAGTCGTAACACTCGACAGGGCTGGGGCACTGAAGCTTTCTTT.

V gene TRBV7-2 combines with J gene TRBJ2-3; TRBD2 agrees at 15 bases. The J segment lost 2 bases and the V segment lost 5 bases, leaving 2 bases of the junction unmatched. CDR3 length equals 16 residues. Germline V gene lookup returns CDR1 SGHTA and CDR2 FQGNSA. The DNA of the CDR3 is TGTGCCAGCAGCCGGACTAGCGGGGGGGCCACAGATACGCAGTATTTT. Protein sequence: CASSRTSGGATDTQYF.

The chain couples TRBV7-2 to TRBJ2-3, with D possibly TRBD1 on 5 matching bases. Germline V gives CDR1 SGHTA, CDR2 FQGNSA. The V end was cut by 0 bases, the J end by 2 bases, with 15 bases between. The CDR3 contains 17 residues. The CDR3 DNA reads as TGTGCCAGCAGCTTAGCGCCGACAGCCAGATTCACAGATACGCAGTATTTT. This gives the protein CASSLAPTARFTDTQYF.

CDR3 DNA: TGCGCCAGCAGCCCTAGCGGGGGGGCCTCCTACAATGAGCAGTTCTTC. It specifies CASSPSGGASYNEQFF. The J gene is TRBJ2-1, the V gene TRBV5-1, with TRBD2 matching 12 bases. Germline trimming cut 4 bases from V and 0 bases from J; bases unmatched to any gene: 2. Germline V gives CDR1 SGHRS, CDR2 YFSETQ. This CDR3 comprises 16 residues.

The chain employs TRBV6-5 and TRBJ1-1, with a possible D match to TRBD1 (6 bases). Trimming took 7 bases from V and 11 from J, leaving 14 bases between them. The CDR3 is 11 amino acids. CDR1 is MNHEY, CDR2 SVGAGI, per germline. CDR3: CASTRGPVAFF. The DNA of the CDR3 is TGTGCCAGCACCAGGGGACCGGTGGCTTTCTTT.

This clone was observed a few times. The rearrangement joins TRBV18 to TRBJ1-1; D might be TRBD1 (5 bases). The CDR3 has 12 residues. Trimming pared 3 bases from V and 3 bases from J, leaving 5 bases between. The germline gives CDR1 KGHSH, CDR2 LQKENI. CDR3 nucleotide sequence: TGTGCCAGCTCACCGGGGGACACTGAAGCTTTCTTT. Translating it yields CASSPGDTEAFF.